This T cell receptor (beta chain) was captured in a study of OX40 agonist ivuxolimab in advanced cancers. Broader study findings: Relative to CD4+, CD8+ T cells held more expanded clones on average.

The protocol was immunoSEQ multiplex PCR, while the TCRdb copy is restricted to in-frame clones and leaves out a portion. The sample contains 50,000 to 60,000 clones, 70% to 80% of which appear only once. Of note for this clone: Its antigen is undetermined.

The material sequenced was CD4+ or CD8+ T cells sorted from blood, taken in a trial of the OX40 agonist ivuxolimab. The receptor's source is an adult with an advanced solid tumor such as melanoma, head and neck, liver or kidney cancer.

Written as DNA, the CDR3 is TGTGCCAGCAGTGAAGGAGCGAAGACGTCTTATGGCTACACCTTC. Translated: CASSEGAKTSYGYTF. This chain joins TRBV2 and TRBJ1-2; no firm D call. Germline V gene data show CDR1 as SNHLY and CDR2 as FYNNEI. V was clipped by 1 base and J by 5 bases, with 14 bases between them. The CDR3 runs 15 residues.